The subject of this entry is one T cell receptor (beta chain). This clone has only one observation. Its antigen specificity is not known. No base quality values were provided; no much bigger clone lies one nucleotide off. The sample is drawn from a study of T cell changes during pregnancy in multiple sclerosis (dated by TCRdb to between 2018 and 2021). Regarding the complete study: In women with multiple sclerosis, the researchers looked at how the T cell repertoire shifted as pregnancy progressed.

The CDR3 runs 15 residues from the cysteine to the phenylalanine. CDR3 DNA is the only sequence kept; it has 45 bases, read in frame from the first base. Sequences SGHDT (CDR1) and YYEEEE (CDR2) are obtained from the germline V gene. Trimming removed 3 bases from V and 4 bases from J; the gene matches leave 4 bases unexplained. Receptor libraries were prepared by the immunoSEQ multiplex PCR assay. TCRdb took over this immuneACCESS table, retaining in-frame rearrangements with V and J assigned. Such tables are incomplete; in checked studies, under half of the missing clones stem from an unresolved V gene, and the remainder is unexplained. For this sample the table gives tens of thousands of clones, of which roughly 92% were detected only once. The top ten clonotypes cover approximately 2.8% of the sample.

The specimen was CD8+ T cells from peripheral blood mononuclear cells, collected in the third trimester of pregnancy. This clonotype originated in a female donor in good health, enrolled as a control in a pregnancy study. The rearranged segments are TRBV5-6 and TRBJ2-1; 10 middle bases align to TRBD2. CDR3 protein: CASSSPAGGYNEQFF. The DNA reads as follows: TGTGCCAGCAGCTCCCCAGCGGGGGGGTACAATGAGCAGTTCTTC. Joined to the reference TRBV5-6 and TRBJ2-1 proteins, this CDR3 gives the full variable domain: DAGVTQSPTHLIKTRGQQVTLRCSPKSGHDTVSWYQQALGQGPQFIFQYYEEEERQRGNFPDRFSGHQFPNYSSELNVNALLLGDSALYLCASSSPAGGYNEQFFGPGTRLTVL.